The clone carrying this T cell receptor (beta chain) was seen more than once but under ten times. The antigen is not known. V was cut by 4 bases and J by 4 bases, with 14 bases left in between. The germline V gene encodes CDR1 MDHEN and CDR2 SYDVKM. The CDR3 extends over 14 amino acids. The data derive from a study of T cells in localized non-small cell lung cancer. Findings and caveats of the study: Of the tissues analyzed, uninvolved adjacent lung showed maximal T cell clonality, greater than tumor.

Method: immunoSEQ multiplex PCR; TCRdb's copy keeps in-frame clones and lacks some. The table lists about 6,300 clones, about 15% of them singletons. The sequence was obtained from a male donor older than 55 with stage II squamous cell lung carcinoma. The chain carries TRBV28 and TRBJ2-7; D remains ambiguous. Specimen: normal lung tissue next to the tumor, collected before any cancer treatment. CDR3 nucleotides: TGTGCCAGCAGTTCCCTCGCGATAGGGTACGAGCAGTACTTC. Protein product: CASSSLAIGYEQYF.